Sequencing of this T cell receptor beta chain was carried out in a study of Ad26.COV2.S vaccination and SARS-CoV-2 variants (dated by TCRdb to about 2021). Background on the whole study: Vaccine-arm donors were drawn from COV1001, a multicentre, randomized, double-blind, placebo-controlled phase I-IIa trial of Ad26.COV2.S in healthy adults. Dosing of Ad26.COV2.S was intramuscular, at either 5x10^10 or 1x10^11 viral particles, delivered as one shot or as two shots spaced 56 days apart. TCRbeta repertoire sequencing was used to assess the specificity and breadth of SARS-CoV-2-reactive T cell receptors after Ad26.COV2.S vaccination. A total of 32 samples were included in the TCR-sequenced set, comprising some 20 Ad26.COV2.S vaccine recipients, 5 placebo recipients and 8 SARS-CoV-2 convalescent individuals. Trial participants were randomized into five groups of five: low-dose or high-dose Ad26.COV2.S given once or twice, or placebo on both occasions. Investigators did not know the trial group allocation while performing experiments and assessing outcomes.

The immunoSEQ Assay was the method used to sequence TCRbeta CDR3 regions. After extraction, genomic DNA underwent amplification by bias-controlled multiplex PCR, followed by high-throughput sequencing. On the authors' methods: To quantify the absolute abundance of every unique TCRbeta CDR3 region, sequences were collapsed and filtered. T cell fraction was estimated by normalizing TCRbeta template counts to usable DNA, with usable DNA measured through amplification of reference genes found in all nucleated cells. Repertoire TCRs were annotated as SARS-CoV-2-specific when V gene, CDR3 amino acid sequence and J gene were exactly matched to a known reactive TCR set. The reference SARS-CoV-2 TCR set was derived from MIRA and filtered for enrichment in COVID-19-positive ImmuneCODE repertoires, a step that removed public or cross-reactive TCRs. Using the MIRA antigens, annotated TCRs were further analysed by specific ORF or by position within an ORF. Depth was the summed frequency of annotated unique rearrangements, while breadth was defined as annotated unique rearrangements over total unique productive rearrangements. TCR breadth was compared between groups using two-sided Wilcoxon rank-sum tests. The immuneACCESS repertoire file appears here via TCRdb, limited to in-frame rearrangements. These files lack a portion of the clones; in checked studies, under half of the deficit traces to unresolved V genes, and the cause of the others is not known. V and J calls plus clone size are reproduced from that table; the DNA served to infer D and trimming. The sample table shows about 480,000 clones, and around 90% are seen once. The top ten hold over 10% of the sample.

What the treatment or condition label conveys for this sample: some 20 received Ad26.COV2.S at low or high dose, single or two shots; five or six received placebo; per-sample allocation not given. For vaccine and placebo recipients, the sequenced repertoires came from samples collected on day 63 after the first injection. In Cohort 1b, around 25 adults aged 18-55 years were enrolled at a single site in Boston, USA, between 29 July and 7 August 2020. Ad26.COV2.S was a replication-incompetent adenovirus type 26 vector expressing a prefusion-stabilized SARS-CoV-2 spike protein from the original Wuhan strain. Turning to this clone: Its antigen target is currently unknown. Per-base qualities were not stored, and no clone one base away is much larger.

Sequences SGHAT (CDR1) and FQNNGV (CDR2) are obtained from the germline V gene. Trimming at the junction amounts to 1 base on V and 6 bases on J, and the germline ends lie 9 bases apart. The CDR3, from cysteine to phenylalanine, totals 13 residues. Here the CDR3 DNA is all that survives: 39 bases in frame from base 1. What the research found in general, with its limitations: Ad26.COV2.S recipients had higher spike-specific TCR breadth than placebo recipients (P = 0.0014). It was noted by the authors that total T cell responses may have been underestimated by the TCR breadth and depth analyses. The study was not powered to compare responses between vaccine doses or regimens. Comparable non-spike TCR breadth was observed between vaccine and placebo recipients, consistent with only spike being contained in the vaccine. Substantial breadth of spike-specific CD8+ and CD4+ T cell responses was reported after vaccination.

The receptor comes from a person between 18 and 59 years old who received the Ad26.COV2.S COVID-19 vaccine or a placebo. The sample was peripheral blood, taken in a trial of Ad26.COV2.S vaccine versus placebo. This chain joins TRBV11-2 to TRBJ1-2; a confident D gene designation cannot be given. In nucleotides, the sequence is TGTGCCAGCAGCTTAGGGCGACAAGATGGCTACACCTTC. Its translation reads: CASSLGRQDGYTF. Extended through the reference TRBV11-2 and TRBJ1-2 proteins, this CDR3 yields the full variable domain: EAGVAQSPRYKIIEKRQSVAFWCNPISGHATLYWYQQILGQGPKLLIQFQNNGVVDDSQLPKDRFSAERLKGVDSTLKIQPAKLEDSAVYLCASSLGRQDGYTFGSGTRLTVV.